Presented here are 31 T cell receptor beta chains from one specimen sequenced in a study of blood T cells in healthy people across ages. Next came a second PCR, run for roughly 7 to 12 cycles, which used a sample-barcoded 5' primer along with a J-beta primer mix. TCRdb fed the 5' RACE reads into MiXCR, producing one record per CDR3 protein. The table includes over 1,300,000 distinct CDR3 sequences, approximately 59% detected once. Input material: blood. Receptors were obtained from a man between 18 and 35 years old in good health.

V gene TRBV27 combines with J gene TRBJ2-1; D is uncertain. Trimming shortened V by 2 bases and J by 9 bases, and 17 bases separated the two germline ends. The V gene's germline CDR1 is MNHEY and CDR2 SMNVEV (reference sequence). CDR3 size: 15 residues. In DNA, the CDR3 is TGTGCCAGCAGTTTACTCGGTAGTTACGACGGTGAGCAGTTCTTC. It specifies CASSLLGSYDGEQFF.

This chain connects TRBV6-1 to TRBJ1-1, with 10 bases fitting TRBD1. There are 17 residues in the CDR3. Losses at the gene ends were 5 bases for V and 0 bases for J; bases not matched to a gene: 9. From germline, CDR1 is MNHNS and CDR2 SASEGT. CDR3 protein: CASSKPTGGAMNTEAFF. The CDR3 coding sequence is TGTGCCAGCAGTAAACCGACAGGGGGCGCGATGAACACTGAAGCTTTCTTT.

The table lists this clonotype with a count of one. The junction does not match germline at one end; this may be a read error. The V call is TRBV4-3, the J call TRBJ1-4; the match to TRBD1 covers 9 bases. The CDR3 is 16 amino acids. CDR1 and CDR2 from the germline V gene are LGHNA and YSLEER. The CDR3 sequence: CANSQDLTGGSEKLFF. The CDR3 DNA reads as TGCGCCAACAGCCAAGATCTAACAGGGGGCAGTGAAAAACTGTTTTTT.

J is TRBJ2-4 and V is TRBV7-2; 7 bases align to TRBD1. The last part of the DNA fits TRBJ2-7 better; the J call may be wrong. The CDR3 contains 15 residues. CDR1 SGHTA and CDR2 FQGNSA come from the germline V gene. For the CDR3, the DNA is TGTGCCAGCACCCCATCATGGGGACAGAACTGCGAGCAGTACTTC. The encoded protein is CASTPSWGQNCEQYF.

J is TRBJ2-7 and V is TRBV20-1; a possible D gene is TRBD1 (5 bases). In germline, CDR1 is DFQATT, CDR2 SNEGSKA (reference sequence). V gave up 1 base and J gave up 5 bases, with 15 bases separating them. CDR3 length equals 14 residues. In nucleotides, the CDR3 is TGCAGTGCTAGAGTCGCAGGGATTATCGACGAGCAGTACTTC. This encodes CSARVAGIIDEQYF.

The CDR3 loop is CASSVSGGSNEQFF. The CDR3 DNA reads TGTGCCAGCAGCGTATCAGGGGGGTCCAATGAGCAGTTCTTC. This chain connects TRBV9 to TRBJ2-1; a weak D match, TRBD1 (7 bases). This CDR3 contains 14 residues. Germline values: CDR1 SGDLS, CDR2 YYNGEE. V shed 1 base and J shed 6 bases, with 11 bases lying between them.

The gene calls are TRBV12-3 or TRBV12-4 and TRBJ1-4; 12 bases fit TRBD1. The CDR3 spans 16 residues. With V trimmed by 7 bases and J by 8 bases, 11 bases remained unmatched. The CDR3 protein is CASTSGTGGAGEKLFF. Written as DNA, the CDR3 is TGTGCCAGCACCTCCGGGACAGGGGGCGCGGGGGAAAAACTGTTTTTT.

V is TRBV12-3 or TRBV12-4 and J is TRBJ1-2, with TRBD1 matching 9 bases. This CDR3 has 14 residues. With V trimmed by 3 bases and J by 6 bases, 5 bases remained unmatched. CDR3: CASSLGTGSDGYTF. Here the CDR3 DNA reads TGTGCCAGCAGTTTGGGGACAGGGAGTGATGGCTACACCTTC.

The chain uses TRBV27 and TRBJ2-5; 11 bases map to TRBD2. Germline V lookup: CDR1 MNHEY, CDR2 SMNVEV (reference sequence). The CDR3 covers 16 residues. After removal of 5 bases from V and 11 bases from J, the junction contained 16 bases not matched to a gene. The CDR3 protein is CASSNSGRARSNEQYF. In DNA form, the CDR3 reads TGTGCCAGCAGTAATAGCGGGAGGGCCCGGAGCAATGAGCAGTACTTC.

The chain uses TRBV29-1 and TRBJ2-1, with D uncertain. V was clipped by 1 base and J by 1 base, with 8 bases between them. CDR1 is SQVTM and CDR2 is ANQGSEA in the germline V gene. CDR3 length: 14 amino acids. CDR3 in amino acids: CSVEVSQSYNEQFF. The DNA for the CDR3 is TGCAGCGTTGAAGTATCCCAGTCCTACAATGAGCAGTTCTTC.

Concerning this clonotype: A much larger clone differs from this one at a single base, so this may be a read error. The chain couples TRBV5-1 to TRBJ2-1; D unresolved. Germline CDR1 is SGHRS and CDR2 is YFSETQ. V lost 0 bases to trimming and J lost 12 bases, with 19 bases between them. The CDR3 loop spans 15 amino acids. The CDR3 loop is CASSLDVHPRDGQFF. DNA for the CDR3: TGCGCCAGCAGCTTGGATGTCCACCCAAGAGATGGGCAGTTCTTC.

This clonotype turned up a few times. With a much larger clone just one base away, this may be a read error. The chain joins TRBV6-2 or TRBV6-3 to TRBJ2-7; D gene ambiguous. Trimming removed 2 bases at V and 0 bases at J, with 5 bases between. The length of the CDR3 is 13 residues. CDR1 MNHEY and CDR2 SVGEGT come from the germline V gene. CDR3 DNA sequence: TGTGCCAGCAGTTACGGATTCTCCTACGAGCAGTACTTC. Translation gives CASSYGFSYEQYF.

This rearrangement joins TRBV20-1 to TRBJ1-6; D is possibly TRBD1 (5 bases). The germline V gene has CDR1 DFQATT and CDR2 SNEGSKA (reference sequence). The CDR3 consists of 15 residues. The CDR3 loop is CTAGVGDRRVSPLHF. CDR3 nucleotide sequence: TGCACCGCGGGGGTTGGTGACAGACGAGTCTCACCCCTCCACTTT.

The chain joins TRBV27 to TRBJ2-3; D may be TRBD2 (6 bases). This CDR3 contains 15 residues. Between the trimmed V and J ends, which lost 0 bases and 2 bases, there was a span of 9 bases. Germline values: CDR1 MNHEY, CDR2 SMNVEV (reference sequence). CDR3 in amino acids: CASSLSRGITDTQYF. The CDR3 bases are TGTGCCAGCAGTTTATCCCGCGGGATCACAGATACGCAGTATTTT.

This clonotype was counted a single time. The chain links TRBV7-2 to TRBJ2-1; D unresolved. CDR3 length: 13 residues. The V end lost 2 bases, the J end lost 8 bases, and 10 bases lay between the germline ends. Germline V lookup: CDR1 SGHTA, CDR2 FQGNSA. The CDR3 is CASSLRIGYEQFF. The DNA for the CDR3 is TGTGCCAGCAGCTTACGGATAGGTTATGAGCAGTTCTTC. Filled out from reference TRBV7-2 and TRBJ2-1, the complete variable domain reads GAGVSQSPSNKVTEKGKDVELRCDPISGHTALYWYRQSLGQGLEFLIYFQGNSAPDKSGLPSDRFSAERTGGSVSTLTIQRTQQEDSAVYLCASSLRIGYEQFFGPGTRLTVL.

V and J are TRBV10-3 and TRBJ2-3; 12 nucleotides match TRBD2. The V and J ends lost 4 bases and 6 bases, in that order; junction bases with no gene match: 8. The CDR3 contains 16 residues. Germline V gene lookup returns CDR1 ENHRY and CDR2 SYGVKD. The CDR3 here is CAISVGTSGRWDTQYF. The CDR3 DNA reads as TGTGCCATCAGTGTTGGAACTAGCGGGAGGTGGGATACGCAGTATTTT.

The chain is built from TRBV7-9 and TRBJ2-1; a weak D match, TRBD2 (6 bases). Per the germline V gene, CDR1 is SEHNR and CDR2 is FQNEAQ (reference sequence). CDR3 length: 16 residues. V lost 4 bases and J 7 bases, leaving 20 bases between the germline ends. CDR3 DNA: TGTGCCAGCAGCTCCTCCGAGCGGGCCAGCTTAAATGAGCAGTTCTTC. Amino acid sequence: CASSSSERASLNEQFF.

This sequence joins TRBV4-2 and TRBJ2-1, with 7 bases matching TRBD2. The germline V gene has CDR1 LGHNA and CDR2 YNFKEQ. The CDR3 runs to 20 residues. Trimming at V came to 0 bases and at J to 0 bases, leaving 14 bases not matched to a gene. The CDR3 nucleotides read TGTGCCAGCAGCCAAGATTGGGAGGATGGCGGGAGTTCCTCCTACAATGAGCAGTTCTTC. Its translation: CASSQDWEDGGSSSYNEQFF.

The chain joins TRBV20-1 to TRBJ2-1; 10 bases agree with TRBD2. Trimming cost V 2 bases and J 13 bases; bases outside gene matches: 2. This CDR3 spans 11 amino acids. CDR1 DFQATT and CDR2 SNEGSKA come from the germline V gene (reference sequence). In nucleotides, the CDR3 is TGCAGTGCTAGACTACTAGCGGGACAGTTCTTC. Translating gives CSARLLAGQFF.

V usage is TRBV6-2 or TRBV6-3 and J usage is TRBJ2-5; 9 bases are a match to TRBD2. The CDR3 consists of 18 residues. The V gene end was trimmed by 2 bases and the J gene end by 4 bases; junction bases not matched to a gene: 14. The V gene's germline CDR1 is MNHEY and CDR2 SVGEGT. CDR3 coding DNA: TGTGCCAGCAGTTACCAGGTCTTGTCGAGCGGGGGGCGAGAGACCCAGTACTTC. This encodes CASSYQVLSSGGRETQYF.

The chain combines TRBV10-2 with TRBJ2-1; 7 bases agree with TRBD2. V was clipped by 6 bases and J by 2 bases; unmatched bases: 1. Germline CDR1 WSHSY, CDR2 SAAADI. There are 13 residues in the CDR3. In DNA, the CDR3 is TGCGCCAGCAGGACTAGCCCCTACAATGAGCAGTTCTTC. This gives the protein CASRTSPYNEQFF.

CDR3 sequence: CSALTAMGFGYTF. Written as DNA, the CDR3 is TGCAGTGCCCTGACTGCTATGGGTTTCGGCTACACCTTC. The chain couples TRBV20-1 to TRBJ1-2, with D unclear. CDR3 length: 13 amino acids. Germline assignment: CDR1 DFQATT and CDR2 SNEGSKA (reference sequence). V lost 6 bases to trimming and J lost 8 bases, with 19 bases between them.

The rearrangement uses TRBV6-1 and TRBJ1-1; D gene unclear. CDR1 is MNHNS, CDR2 SASEGT, per germline. The CDR3 runs to 16 residues. V gave up 0 bases and J gave up 1 base, with 12 bases separating them. CDR3 DNA sequence: TGTGCCAGCAGTGAAGCGCTTATTCGGTGGAACACTGAAGCTTTCTTT. Translated, it gives CASSEALIRWNTEAFF.

The chain uses TRBV4-3 and TRBJ1-2; TRBD1 is a possible D gene (5 bases). The V gene's germline CDR1 is LGHNA and CDR2 YSLEER. The CDR3 is 13 amino acids. Trimming pared 3 bases from V and 9 bases from J, leaving 14 bases between. CDR3 in DNA: TGCGCCAGCAGCCAGCTCCGGGGGTGGCGCTACACCTTC. Translated: CASSQLRGWRYTF.

This chain links TRBV20-1 with TRBJ1-5; no definite D call. The CDR3 totals 12 residues. The germline gives CDR1 DFQATT, CDR2 SNEGSKA (reference sequence). V lost 3 bases and J 6 bases, leaving 9 bases between the germline ends. For the CDR3, the DNA is TGCAGTGCTAGTGACGGGAGTCAGCCCCAGCATTTT. Translation: CSASDGSQPQHF.

This chain joins TRBV2 and TRBJ2-4; 14 bases are shared with TRBD2. Near its end, the DNA agrees better with TRBJ2-7, so the J call may be wrong. This CDR3 region has 15 residues. Germline CDR1 SNHLY, CDR2 FYNNEI. This CDR3 is CANRGLAGGNAEQYF. In DNA, the CDR3 is TGTGCCAACAGAGGACTAGCGGGAGGAAATGCCGAGCAGTACTTC.

This clonotype was found once. This rearrangement joins TRBV7-2 to TRBJ2-2; no clear D. This CDR3 is 15 amino acids long. CDR1 SGHTA and CDR2 FQGNSA come from the germline V gene. Deletions cut 1 base from V and 5 bases from J, with 11 bases between. The CDR3 DNA reads as TGTGCCAGCAGCTTAGATGGCTACTCTACCGGGGAGCTGTTTTTT. Residues: CASSLDGYSTGELFF.

The rearrangement uses TRBV11-1 and TRBJ2-7, with 8 positions matching TRBD2. Germline trimming cut 8 bases from V and 5 bases from J; bases unmatched to any gene: 5. Per the germline V gene, CDR1 is SGHAT and CDR2 is FQDESV (reference sequence). The CDR3 extends over 12 amino acids. The CDR3 is CASERGSDEQYF. The CDR3 DNA reads as TGTGCCAGCGAGCGGGGGTCCGACGAGCAGTACTTC. The full variable domain, with the rest looked up from reference TRBV11-1 and TRBJ2-7, is EAEVAQSPRYKITEKSQAVAFWCDPISGHATLYWYRQILGQGPELLVQFQDESVVDDSQLPKDRFSAERLKGVDSTLKIQPAELGDSAMYLCASERGSDEQYFGPGTRLTVT.

The V and J genes are TRBV10-3 and TRBJ2-5, with TRBD2 matching 13 bases. There are 14 residues in the CDR3. The junction had 3 bases not matched to a gene; V was cut back by 4 bases and J by 7 bases. Germline V gives CDR1 ENHRY, CDR2 SYGVKD. This chain's CDR3 is CAISGTSGSGTQYF. CDR3 DNA: TGTGCCATCAGTGGGACTAGCGGGAGTGGGACCCAGTACTTC.

The chain combines TRBV15 with TRBJ2-3, with 8 bases matching TRBD2. The CDR3 covers 17 residues. Germline CDR1 LNHNV, CDR2 YYDKDF (reference sequence). V was pared by 9 bases and J by 6 bases, with 20 bases of the junction left unmatched. The CDR3 here is CATGRRAGTRFRDTQYF. DNA of the CDR3: TGTGCCACGGGTCGTAGGGCCGGGACTAGGTTTAGGGATACGCAGTATTTT.

The gene calls are TRBV4-2 and TRBJ1-2, with 8 bases lining up with TRBD1. Germline V gene lookup returns CDR1 LGHNA and CDR2 YNFKEQ. J was trimmed by 7 bases and V by 2 bases; bases with no gene match: 9. This CDR3 is 15 amino acids long. In nucleotides, the CDR3 is TGTGCCAGCAGCCAACGGACAGGGTTAGAAGGTGGCTACACCTTC. Its protein product is CASSQRTGLEGGYTF.